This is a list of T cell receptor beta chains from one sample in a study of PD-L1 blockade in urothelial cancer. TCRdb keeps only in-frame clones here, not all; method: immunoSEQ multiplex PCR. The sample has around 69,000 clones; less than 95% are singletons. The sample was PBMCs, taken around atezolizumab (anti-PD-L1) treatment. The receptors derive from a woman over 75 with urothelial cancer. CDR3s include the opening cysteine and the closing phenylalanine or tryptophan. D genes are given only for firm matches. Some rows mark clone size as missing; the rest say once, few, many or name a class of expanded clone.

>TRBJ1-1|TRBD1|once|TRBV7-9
TGTGCCACCCCGGGGGCAGGGGGCCCACCCGTGAACACTGAAGCTTTCTTT
CATPGAGGPPVNTEAFF
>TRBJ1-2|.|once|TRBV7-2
TGTGCCAGCAGCCGATTGGGCTGGGGGGTTAACTATGGCTACACCTTC
CASSRLGWGVNYGYTF
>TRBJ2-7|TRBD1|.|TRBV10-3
TGTGCCATCACTATCCTAGGACAGGGTTCCTACGAGCAGTACTTC
CAITILGQGSYEQYF
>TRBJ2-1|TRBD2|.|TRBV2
TGTGCCAGCAGTACTGGGACTAGCGGGAGAAATGAGCAGTTCTTC
CASSTGTSGRNEQFF
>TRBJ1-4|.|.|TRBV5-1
TGCGCCAGCGGAACTACAACTAATGAAAAACTGTTTTTT
CASGTTTNEKLFF
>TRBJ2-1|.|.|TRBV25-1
TGTGCCAGCAGAGGTGGGAGCTCCTACAATGAGCAGTTCTTC
CASRGGSSYNEQFF
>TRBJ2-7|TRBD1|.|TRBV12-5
TGTGCTAGTGGTTCAGGGGGTCTGGGCTACGAGCAGTACTTC
CASGSGGLGYEQYF
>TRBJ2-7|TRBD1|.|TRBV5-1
TGCGCCAGCAGCATTCCTGACAGGGCGCACGAGCAGTACTTC
CASSIPDRAHEQYF
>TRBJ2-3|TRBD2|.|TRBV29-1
TGCAGCGTCTGGACTAGTGTAAACACAGATACGCAGTATTTT
CSVWTSVNTDTQYF
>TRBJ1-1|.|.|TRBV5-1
TGCGCCAGCAGCCCAAGCGCGGGGGACACTGAAGCTTTCTTT
CASSPSAGDTEAFF
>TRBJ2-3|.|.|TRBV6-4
TGTGCCAGGACAGACCAGTTAGGCACAGATACGCAGTATTTT
CARTDQLGTDTQYF
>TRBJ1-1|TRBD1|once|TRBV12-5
TGTGCTAGTGGCCCCGGGACAGCACTTGGGAACACTGAAGCTTTCTTT
CASGPGTALGNTEAFF
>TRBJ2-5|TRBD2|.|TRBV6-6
TGTGCCAGCAGTTACGGCATAGCGGGAGCCGGAGAGACCCAGTACTTC
CASSYGIAGAGETQYF
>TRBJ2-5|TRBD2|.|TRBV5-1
TGCGCCAGCAGCCGCGGACTAGTGGAAGATGAGACCCAGTACTTC
CASSRGLVEDETQYF
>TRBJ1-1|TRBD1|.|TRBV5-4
TGTGCCAGCAGCAATCCGGGACAGGGGATCAACACTGAAGCTTTCTTT
CASSNPGQGINTEAFF
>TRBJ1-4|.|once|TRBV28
TGTGCCAGCAGTTCGGCGGGGGGGGCTAATGAAAAACTGTTTTTT
CASSSAGGANEKLFF
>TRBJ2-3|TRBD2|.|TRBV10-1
TGCGCCAGCAGTGAGCTGGTAGCGGGATCTAGCACAGATACGCAGTATTTT
CASSELVAGSSTDTQYF
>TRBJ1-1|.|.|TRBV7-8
TGTGCCAGCAGCTTAACATCCTCGAACACTGAAGCTTTCTTT
CASSLTSSNTEAFF
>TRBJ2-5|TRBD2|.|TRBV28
TGTGCCAGCAGTTTGACTAGCGCGATAGTGGAGACCCAGTACTTC
CASSLTSAIVETQYF
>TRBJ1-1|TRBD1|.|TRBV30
TGTGCCTGGACCGGGGACAGGGGCGTTGAAGCTTTCTTT
CAWTGDRGVEAFF
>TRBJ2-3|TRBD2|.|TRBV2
TGTGCCAGCAGTGTCTCTGGGTGGGGACTAGCGGGATCGGTAGATACGCAGTATTTT
CASSVSGWGLAGSVDTQYF
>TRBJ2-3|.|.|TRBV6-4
TGTGCCAGCAGCGTCGATAGCCCAGATACGCAGTATTTT
CASSVDSPDTQYF
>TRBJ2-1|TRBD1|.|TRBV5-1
TGCGCCAGCAGCTTCGCCGTAGGACAGGGGGGCAATGAGCAGTTCTTC
CASSFAVGQGGNEQFF
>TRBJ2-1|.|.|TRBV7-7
TGTGCCAGCAGCTTAGGTTCCCCGGCTAGCACCTCCTACAATGAGCAGTTCTTC
CASSLGSPASTSYNEQFF
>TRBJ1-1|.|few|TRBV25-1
TGTGCCAGCAGTGAGAACAGGTACACTGAAGCTTTCTTT
CASSENRYTEAFF
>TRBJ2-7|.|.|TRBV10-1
TGCGCCAGCAGTGCCTATCCCGGCTCCTACGAGCAGTACTTC
CASSAYPGSYEQYF